The next 32 T cell receptor beta chains were all read from a single sample in a study of blood T cells in healthy people across ages. Alongside a J-beta primer mix, a sample-barcoded 5' primer served in a second PCR lasting roughly 7 to 11 cycles. Using its own MiXCR run on the 5' RACE reads, TCRdb lists one record per CDR3 protein. This table holds under 1,000,000 distinct CDR3 sequences, roughly 35% found once. The sequenced sample consisted of blood. These receptors were obtained from a man aged 18 to 30 in good health.

This chain links TRBV7-2 with TRBJ2-5; perhaps D is TRBD1 or TRBD2 (5 bases each). Per the germline V gene, CDR1 is SGHTA and CDR2 is FQGNSA. The CDR3 length is 15 residues. V lost 1 base and J 5 bases, leaving 14 bases between the germline ends. Written as DNA, the CDR3 is TGTGCCAGCAGCTTAGGGGGGTCATTTGGGGAGACCCAGTACTTC. The encoded protein is CASSLGGSFGETQYF.

The rearrangement joins TRBV6-2 or TRBV6-3 to TRBJ2-1, with TRBD2 identical over 7 bases. The germline V gene encodes CDR1 MNHEY and CDR2 SVGEGT. Losses at the gene ends were 11 bases for V and 8 bases for J; bases not matched to a gene: 12. The CDR3 loop spans 13 amino acids. The CDR3 bases are TGTGCCGCCCACCGATCTGGGGGGGATGAGCAGTTCTTC. Residues: CAAHRSGGDEQFF.

Notes on this clonotype: At one boundary the junction diverges from the germline segment, which might be a read error. V gene TRBV18 combines with J gene TRBJ2-4; D gene unclear. Germline V gives CDR1 KGHSH, CDR2 LQKENI. CDR3 length: 16 residues. For the CDR3, the DNA is TGTGCCAGCTCACTGAAACTATCGTTAGCCAAAAACATTCGGTACTTC. Protein product: CASSLKLSLAKNIRYF.

The rearrangement joins TRBV7-3 to TRBJ2-1, with a possible D match to TRBD2 (6 bases). The better agreement between TRBJ2-7 and the DNA end casts doubt on the J call. Germline V gene lookup returns CDR1 SGHTA and CDR2 FQGTGA. The CDR3 contains 15 residues. CDR3 amino acids: CASSLGGFSYNEQYF. The CDR3 nucleotides read TGTGCCAGCAGCTTAGGGGGGTTCTCCTACAATGAGCAGTACTTC.

This clonotype was detected a few times. The chain joins TRBV7-3 to TRBJ2-3; D might be TRBD2 (6 bases). CDR1 is SGHTA, CDR2 FQGTGA, per germline. This CDR3 contains 15 residues. The V end lost 0 bases, the J end lost 5 bases, and 12 bases lay between the germline ends. Written as DNA, the CDR3 is TGTGCCAGCAGCTTAACCGGGGGAGAGGGAGATACGCAGTATTTT. It translates to CASSLTGGEGDTQYF.

The V gene is TRBV7-2, the J gene TRBJ2-5; 7 nucleotides line up with TRBD2. Trimming cost V 3 bases and J 3 bases; bases outside gene matches: 4. Per germline, CDR1 SGHTA and CDR2 FQGNSA. The CDR3 has 14 residues. The CDR3 DNA is TGTGCCAGCAGCTTCGGGAGCGGGGAAGAGACCCAGTACTTC. Its translation: CASSFGSGEETQYF. Looking up the rest from reference TRBV7-2 and TRBJ2-5 gives the full variable domain: GAGVSQSPSNKVTEKGKDVELRCDPISGHTALYWYRQSLGQGLEFLIYFQGNSAPDKSGLPSDRFSAERTGGSVSTLTIQRTQQEDSAVYLCASSFGSGEETQYFGPGTRLLVL.

This clonotype appeared a few times. This sequence joins TRBV7-9 and TRBJ1-1; the match to TRBD1 covers 10 bases. Losses at the gene ends were 5 bases for V and 0 bases for J; bases not matched to a gene: 6. This CDR3 is 16 amino acids long. The germline gives CDR1 SEHNR, CDR2 FQNEAQ (reference sequence). The CDR3 loop reads CASSITGQGMNTEAFF. CDR3 in DNA: TGTGCCAGCAGCATAACGGGACAGGGGATGAACACTGAAGCTTTCTTT.

The gene calls are TRBV5-6 and TRBJ1-1; 10 bases match TRBD1. Germline V gives CDR1 SGHDT, CDR2 YYEEEE. The V gene end was trimmed by 3 bases and the J gene end by 1 base; junction bases not matched to a gene: 6. The CDR3 contains 16 residues. The CDR3 DNA sequence: TGTGCCAGCAGCTCAAGAGACAGGGGGCGGAACACTGAAGCTTTCTTT. Protein: CASSSRDRGRNTEAFF.

The V and J genes are TRBV7-9 and TRBJ1-4; 8 nucleotides agree with TRBD1. The CDR3 consists of 15 residues. CDR1 SEHNR and CDR2 FQNEAQ come from the germline V gene (reference sequence). J lost 7 bases, V lost 5 bases, and 9 bases had no gene match. The DNA of the CDR3 is TGTGCCAGCAGCACAAACAGGGGGGTTGTTGAAAAACTGTTTTTT. Amino acid sequence: CASSTNRGVVEKLFF.

The chain recombines TRBV27 with TRBJ1-2; D possibly corresponds to TRBD1 (6 bases). CDR1 and CDR2 from the germline V gene are MNHEY and SMNVEV (reference sequence). The CDR3 spans 15 residues. V was shortened by 6 bases and J by 7 bases, with 21 bases between the two germline ends. CDR3 sequence: CASSSTPGQKGGYTF. The CDR3 coding sequence is TGTGCCAGCAGCTCAACACCGGGACAAAAGGGTGGCTACACCTTC.

This sequence joins TRBV20-1 and TRBJ2-1; TRBD2 matches at 8 bases. Germline CDR1 DFQATT, CDR2 SNEGSKA (reference sequence). CDR3 size: 14 residues. With 3 bases clipped from V and 4 bases from J, the junction kept 5 bases outside the gene matches. The CDR3: CSARAGGPYNEQFF. In DNA form, the CDR3 reads TGCAGTGCTAGGGCGGGGGGCCCTTACAATGAGCAGTTCTTC.

J is TRBJ1-2 and V is TRBV2; TRBD1 might be the D (5 bases). V was pared by 5 bases and J by 4 bases, with 14 bases between. The CDR3 covers 14 residues. From germline, CDR1 is SNHLY and CDR2 FYNNEI. CDR3 bases: TGTGCCAGCAGTACCGGGGCAGAAGCCTATGGCTACACCTTC. Protein product: CASSTGAEAYGYTF.

This clonotype showed up just a few times. This chain connects TRBV24-1 to TRBJ1-5; the match to TRBD1 covers 11 bases. Germline-derived CDR1 and CDR2 are KGHDR and SFDVKD. V lost 9 bases and J lost 6; bases outside the gene matches: 3. The CDR3 spans 13 residues. CDR3 bases: TGTGCCACCCAGGGACAGGGGGGTCAGCCCCAGCATTTT. This encodes CATQGQGGQPQHF.

There are many counts of this clonotype. The chain couples TRBV7-9 to TRBJ2-7, with 7 bases fitting TRBD1. The CDR3 runs 15 residues. The J segment lost 3 bases and the V segment lost 5 bases, leaving 10 bases of the junction unmatched. CDR1 is SEHNR and CDR2 is FQNEAQ in the germline V gene (reference sequence). The CDR3 protein is CASSPALTGYYEQYF. In DNA, the CDR3 is TGTGCCAGCAGCCCCGCCTTGACAGGGTACTACGAGCAGTACTTC.

At least ten counts were recorded for this clonotype. The chain employs TRBV20-1 and TRBJ1-2; TRBD1 might be the D (5 bases). Germline V gene data show CDR1 as DFQATT and CDR2 as SNEGSKA (reference sequence). Trimming shortened V by 1 base and J by 10 bases, and 13 bases separated the two germline ends. The CDR3 loop spans 12 amino acids. CDR3 sequence reads: CSARVETEHYTF. The CDR3 coding sequence is TGCAGTGCTAGAGTAGAGACAGAGCACTACACCTTC.

V gene TRBV5-6 combines with J gene TRBJ2-6, with TRBD1 identical over 7 bases. Germline assignment: CDR1 SGHDT and CDR2 YYEEEE. CDR3 length: 17 residues. V was clipped by 0 bases and J by 1 base; unmatched bases: 4. The CDR3 spells CASSLEGASSGANVLTF. The CDR3 DNA reads as TGTGCCAGCAGCTTGGAGGGGGCCTCTTCTGGGGCCAACGTCCTGACTTTC.

This clonotype has a count of ten or more. The V and J genes are TRBV29-1 and TRBJ2-5; D possibly matches TRBD1 or TRBD2 (5 bases each). Trimming stripped 7 bases from V and 1 base from J, with 16 bases between. The CDR3 extends over 14 amino acids. Per the germline V gene, CDR1 is SQVTM and CDR2 is ANQGSEA. The CDR3 reads CSAGDGGFQETQYF. The CDR3 coding sequence is TGCAGCGCCGGGGACGGTGGATTCCAAGAGACCCAGTACTTC.

The chain couples TRBV6-5 to TRBJ2-2; D may be TRBD1 (5 bases). The CDR3 loop spans 13 amino acids. Germline CDR1 reads MNHEY; CDR2 reads SVGAGI. The V end lost 8 bases, the J end lost 4 bases, and 11 bases lay between the germline ends. CDR3 sequence: CASVSGSTGELFF. In DNA, the CDR3 is TGTGCCAGCGTATCAGGGTCCACCGGGGAGCTGTTTTTT.

The CDR3 loop is CASDSYSNQPQHF. The CDR3 DNA reads TGTGCCAGCGACAGTTATAGCAATCAGCCCCAGCATTTT. This sequence joins TRBV12-3 or TRBV12-4 and TRBJ1-5; the D gene is possibly TRBD1 (5 bases). This CDR3 is built from 13 residues. The ends were cut back, 8 bases at V and 0 bases at J, with 8 bases in the middle.

This clonotype was detected once. A much larger clone is a single base away; this may be a read error. The rearrangement uses TRBV5-1 and TRBJ2-7; D remains unclear. The J call is in doubt because the DNA end fits TRBJ2-5 better. The CDR3 is 14 residues long. Germline-derived CDR1 and CDR2 are SGHRS and YFSETQ. This chain's CDR3 is CASSVAAVQETQYF. In DNA form, the CDR3 reads TGCGCCAGCAGCGTGGCGGCAGTGCAAGAGACCCAGTACTTC.

This clonotype was picked up one time. A much larger clone lies one base from this, so it may be a read error. The chain is built from TRBV12-3 or TRBV12-4 and TRBJ2-1; D call uncertain. The germline V and J ends were trimmed by 4 bases and 0 bases, with 10 bases remaining between them. The CDR3 runs to 15 residues. CDR3 sequence reads: CASSSSEGSYNEQFF. In DNA form, the CDR3 reads TGTGCCAGCAGTTCATCGGAAGGCTCCTACAATGAGCAGTTCTTC.

The sample holds many counts of this clonotype. The chain joins TRBV12-3 or TRBV12-4 to TRBJ1-2, with D uncertain. Deletions cut 5 bases from V and 9 bases from J, with 16 bases between. The CDR3 totals 13 residues. The DNA of the CDR3 is TGTGCCAGCAGTCGGGCTCACACTGTGAGCTACACCTTC. This translates into CASSRAHTVSYTF.

The genes are TRBV7-2 and TRBJ2-7; D is unclear. Germline lookup yields CDR1 SGHTA and CDR2 FQGNSA. This CDR3 has 15 amino acids. The V end was cut by 4 bases, the J end by 3 bases, with 16 bases between. The CDR3 coding sequence is TGTGCCAGCAGCTCCACTCTTAAGGGAAACTACGAGCAGTACTTC. It is translated as CASSSTLKGNYEQYF.

A word on this clonotype: Possible read error: a much larger clone is one base away. The chain's CDR3 is CAIRLDNEQYF. The CDR3 DNA sequence: TGTGCCATAAGACTGGACAATGAGCAGTACTTC. V usage is TRBV10-3 and J usage is TRBJ2-1; D perhaps matches TRBD1 (5 bases). The DNA end favors TRBJ2-7, so the J call may be wrong. The CDR3 contains 11 residues. Germline V gene data show CDR1 as ENHRY and CDR2 as SYGVKD.

This clonotype was seen only a few times. The chain links TRBV7-8 to TRBJ2-4; a possible D gene is TRBD2 (5 bases). The J call may be incorrect, as the DNA end agrees better with TRBJ2-7. The CDR3 is 15 residues long. The germline CDR1 and CDR2 sequences are SGHVS and FQNEAQ. The CDR3 region has the DNA TGTGCCAGCAGCTTGATGGAATCGGGGTCGTTCGAGCAGTACTTC. It is translated as CASSLMESGSFEQYF.

This chain joins TRBV27 and TRBJ1-1; 10 nucleotides match TRBD1. Per germline, CDR1 MNHEY and CDR2 SMNVEV (reference sequence). The CDR3 has 13 residues. Trimming took 5 bases from V and 12 from J; bases not matched to a gene: 9. CDR3 region: CASSALTGGGTFF. The CDR3 nucleotides are TGTGCCAGCAGTGCACTGACAGGGGGCGGTACTTTCTTT.

V is TRBV12-3 or TRBV12-4 and J is TRBJ2-7; possible D gene TRBD2, 6 bases. V was cut by 5 bases and J by 0 bases, with 14 bases left in between. This CDR3 contains 15 residues. Here the CDR3 reads CASSHRAGVSYEQYF. In DNA form, the CDR3 reads TGTGCCAGCAGTCACAGAGCGGGCGTCTCCTACGAGCAGTACTTC.

This rearrangement joins TRBV20-1 to TRBJ1-1, with TRBD1 matching 9 bases. Germline values: CDR1 DFQATT, CDR2 SNEGSKA (reference sequence). The CDR3 is 16 amino acids. Trimming removed 5 bases from V and 1 base from J; junction bases left unmatched: 11. The CDR3 DNA reads TGCAGTGCTCCTAACACGGGACAGGGTGCGAACACTGAAGCTTTCTTT. This codes for CSAPNTGQGANTEAFF.

This clonotype occurred many times. The chain carries TRBV28 and TRBJ2-3, with TRBD2 as a possible D gene (6 bases). CDR1 MDHEN and CDR2 SYDVKM come from the germline V gene. This CDR3 comprises 14 residues. V dropped 4 bases and J dropped 5 bases, with 13 bases sitting between them. CDR3 residues: CASSSRLVIDTQYF. DNA of the CDR3: TGTGCCAGCAGTTCCCGACTAGTAATAGATACGCAGTATTTT.

The J gene is TRBJ1-1, the V gene TRBV12-3 or TRBV12-4; D perhaps matches TRBD1 (6 bases). V was cut by 7 bases and J by 1 base, with 25 bases left in between. The CDR3 is 18 amino acids. The DNA for the CDR3 is TGTGCCAGCACCGCGGGTGGGGGCGTACAAGACGCGAACACTGAAGCTTTCTTT. It yields the protein CASTAGGGVQDANTEAFF.

As regards this clonotype: A much more abundant neighbour one base away suggests this may be a read error. This sequence joins TRBV11-2 and TRBJ2-1; the D gene is possibly TRBD1 (7 bases). CDR3 length equals 18 residues. With 0 bases removed from V and 5 bases from J, the gap between germline ends came to 20 bases. From germline, CDR1 is SGHAT and CDR2 FQNNGV. The CDR3, as DNA: TGTGCCAGCAGCTTAGATCTGGGCTCTAGCAGGGGGGACAATGAGCAGTTCTTC. Protein: CASSLDLGSSRGDNEQFF.

This clonotype was seen ten or more times. This rearrangement joins TRBV12-3 or TRBV12-4 to TRBJ1-6, with D possibly TRBD1 on 6 matching bases. The CDR3 runs to 14 residues. Trimming took 6 bases from V and 5 from J, leaving 11 bases between them. This CDR3 is CASSRGQNNSPLHF. Written as DNA, the CDR3 is TGTGCCAGCAGCCGGGGACAAAATAATTCACCCCTCCACTTT.